This T cell receptor beta chain derives from a study of technical replicates of blood from a few donors. The assay was immunoSEQ multiplex PCR, and TCRdb's table has in-frame clones only and misses some. The table includes approximately 73,000 clones, about nine tenths detected once. There are 15 residues in the CDR3. V gave up 5 bases and J gave up 1 base; unmatched junction bases: 7. Germline V gene lookup returns CDR1 SEHNR and CDR2 FQNEAQ (reference sequence). The specimen sequenced was T cells isolated from PBMCs. The chain links TRBV7-9 to TRBJ2-7, with 8 nucleotides matching TRBD2. This receptor was taken from a human donor in good health. The CDR3 protein is CASSLVTSASYEQYF. CDR3 bases: TGTGCCAGCAGCCTGGTGACTAGCGCTTCCTACGAGCAGTACTTC.